Below, one TCR beta chain is given with its context. The antigen remains undetermined. This specimen comes from a study of cytotoxic CD8 clonotypes in ibrutinib-treated CLL. TCR beta libraries used approximately 1.9 micrograms of genomic DNA from cryopreserved PBMCs. Trimming stripped 0 bases from V and 1 base from J, with 11 bases between. This CDR3 has 16 residues. The germline V gene encodes CDR1 SGHRS and CDR2 YFSETQ. General study findings and limits: In comparison with age-matched healthy donors, baseline clonality was higher and tracked circulating CD8+ T-cell counts. Public clonotypes, rarely seen, contracted or held steady on treatment. In sustained-remission versus progressing patients, sampling times differed.

Method: immunoSEQ multiplex PCR; TCRdb's copy keeps in-frame clones and lacks some. The sample yields about 140,000 clones, 70% to 80% seen once. The sequence was collected from a human donor with chronic lymphocytic leukemia. The chain uses TRBV5-1 and TRBJ1-3; D gene ambiguous. The sequences come from PBMCs, collected after 12 months of ibrutinib treatment. The CDR3 DNA reads TGCGCCAGCAGCTTGGCCCTCGTTGGGTCTGGAAACACCATATATTTT. Its protein product is CASSLALVGSGNTIYF.